This is a list of T cell receptor beta chains from one sample in a study of naive and memory T cell subsets. TCRdb reanalysed the UMI-ligation and nested PCR reads using MiXCR and keeps one entry per CDR3 protein. The table has tens of thousands of distinct CDR3 sequences, more than 9.5% seen once. Material: skin, obtained from a tuberculin skin test site. Receptor source: an adult in good health. Both conserved end residues are part of each CDR3. Fields, in order: J gene, D gene, clone size, V gene, CDR3 protein, CDR3 DNA. A D gene is named only where the DNA matches it firmly. The listing skips clone size in some rows; elsewhere it reads once, few, many or a size class.

TRBJ2-7 TRBD1 . TRBV12-3/TRBV12-4 CASSFGTGEQYF TGTGCCAGCAGTTTTGGGACAGGCGAGCAGTACTTC
TRBJ2-1 TRBD2 many TRBV10-1 CASSARLLAAQPYNEQFF TGCGCCAGCAGTGCCCGATTACTAGCGGCGCAACCCTACAATGAGCAGTTCTTC
TRBJ2-1 . . TRBV20-1 CSPRAGQFKFF TGCAGCCCACGGGCTGGGCAGTTTAAGTTCTTC
TRBJ2-7 TRBD2 medium-sized TRBV7-6 CASSLRGTSGRDEQYF TGTGCCAGCAGCTTAAGGGGGACTAGCGGGAGAGACGAGCAGTACTTC
TRBJ2-3 . . TRBV15 CATESGRLAKTDTQYF TGTGCCACCGAGTCCGGACGACTTGCAAAAACAGATACGCAGTATTTT
TRBJ1-2 . . TRBV4-1 CASSQGTPPGGYGYTF TGCGCCAGCAGCCAGGGGACACCCCCGGGTGGCTATGGCTACACCTTC
TRBJ1-1 . . TRBV12-3/TRBV12-4 CASSFSGQGTEAFF TGTGCCAGCAGTTTCTCGGGGCAAGGCACTGAAGCTTTCTTT
TRBJ2-7 . medium-sized TRBV7-6 CASSLAQWGIAYEQYF TGTGCCAGCAGCTTAGCGCAATGGGGTATAGCTTACGAGCAGTACTTC
TRBJ1-5 TRBD1 many TRBV20-1 CSAINPTGVANQPQHF TGCAGTGCTATAAATCCGACAGGGGTCGCCAATCAGCCCCAGCATTTT
TRBJ2-1 TRBD2 many TRBV28 CATLGAGGEQFF TGTGCCACACTAGGGGCGGGAGGAGAGCAGTTCTTC
TRBJ1-1 . many TRBV18 CASGDQKPGAFF TGTGCCAGCGGGGACCAGAAACCAGGGGCTTTCTTT
TRBJ1-6 . . TRBV19 CASSIAPTDSPLHF TGTGCCAGTAGTATTGCCCCCACGGATTCACCCCTCCACTTT
TRBJ1-5 . many TRBV19 CASSPEVGTGNQPQHF TGTGCCAGTAGTCCCGAAGTTGGTACAGGGAATCAGCCCCAGCATTTT
TRBJ2-3 . few TRBV3-1 CASSPDLAGDTQYF TGTGCCAGCAGCCCCGATCTTGCGGGAGATACGCAGTATTTT
TRBJ1-1 TRBD1 few TRBV20-1 CSALRDRNTEAFF TGCAGTGCTCTACGGGACAGGAACACTGAAGCTTTCTTT
TRBJ2-1 TRBD2 many TRBV28 CASKGGGRPGNEQFF TGTGCCAGCAAGGGCGGCGGGAGGCCCGGCAATGAGCAGTTCTTC
TRBJ1-3 . few TRBV16 CASRGGSGNTIYF TGTGCCAGCCGAGGGGGCTCTGGAAACACCATATATTTT
TRBJ2-3 TRBD2 few TRBV12-3/TRBV12-4 CASSPSGGTTDTQYF TGTGCCAGCAGTCCCAGCGGGGGGACCACAGATACGCAGTATTTT
TRBJ1-5 . many TRBV20-1 CGIKGGDQPQHF TGCGGGATAAAAGGGGGGGATCAGCCCCAGCATTTT
TRBJ2-5 . few TRBV20-1 CSAFPSGGRGETQYF TGCAGTGCGTTTCCCAGTGGGGGAAGGGGTGAGACCCAGTACTTC
TRBJ2-7 . many TRBV24-1 CATSPGAGAGEQYF TGTGCCACCAGCCCGGGAGCCGGCGCGGGCGAGCAGTACTTC
TRBJ2-4 . . TRBV12-3/TRBV12-4 CASSLGSVDIQYF TGTGCCAGCAGTTTGGGCTCAGTGGACATTCAGTACTTC
TRBJ2-5 . few TRBV7-9 CASSRGSKETQYF TGTGCCAGCAGCCGGGGGTCAAAAGAGACCCAGTACTTC
TRBJ2-1 . few TRBV6-1 CASKQGLNEQFF TGTGCCAGCAAACAGGGTTTAAATGAGCAGTTCTTC
TRBJ2-1 TRBD1 medium-sized TRBV29-1 CSVVAAGGVFNEQFF TGCAGCGTCGTTGCGGCAGGGGGCGTCTTCAATGAGCAGTTCTTC
TRBJ2-7 . many TRBV3-1 CASSPQRGSQYF TGTGCCAGCAGCCCTCAACGGGGGTCGCAGTACTTC
TRBJ2-1 TRBD1 many TRBV6-4 CASSPSADRGDEQFF TGTGCCAGCAGTCCTTCCGCCGACAGGGGTGATGAGCAGTTCTTC
TRBJ2-2 . . TRBV28 CASSIHRGLARTGELFF TGTGCCAGCAGTATCCACAGGGGACTTGCGAGAACCGGGGAGCTGTTTTTT
TRBJ2-5 . many TRBV18 CASSPRQFQETQYF TGTGCCAGCTCACCACGTCAGTTCCAAGAGACCCAGTACTTC
TRBJ2-7 . many TRBV20-1 CSAREVRSYEQYF TGCAGTGCTAGAGAAGTGCGCTCCTACGAGCAGTACTTC
TRBJ1-1 . many TRBV20-1 CSVSREPLNTEAFF TGCAGTGTAAGTAGGGAGCCACTGAACACTGAAGCTTTCTTT
TRBJ2-3 . few TRBV6-2/TRBV6-3 CASSYKGGTDTQYF TGTGCCAGCAGTTACAAGGGGGGCACAGATACGCAGTATTTT
TRBJ2-3 TRBD1 . TRBV20-1 CSAREVEKGAGTQYF TGCAGTGCTAGAGAGGTAGAAAAGGGGGCGGGTACGCAGTATTTT
TRBJ2-5 . few TRBV27 CASSLVKGETQYF TGTGCCAGCAGTTTAGTCAAGGGTGAGACCCAGTACTTC
TRBJ1-3 . many TRBV5-4 CASSLWLSGNTIYF TGTGCCAGCAGCTTGTGGCTCTCTGGAAACACCATATATTTT
TRBJ1-1 . once TRBV30 CAWSPGLNTEAFF TGTGCCTGGAGTCCGGGGCTGAACACTGAAGCTTTCTTT
TRBJ2-1 . large TRBV20-1 CSATSSASEGNEQFF TGCAGTGCTACATCGTCCGCGAGCGAAGGCAATGAGCAGTTCTTC
TRBJ1-1 . many TRBV11-1 CASSLTGPNTEAFF TGTGCCAGCAGCTTAACAGGCCCAAACACTGAAGCTTTCTTT
TRBJ2-5 TRBD2 many TRBV20-1 CSAVKTSGSETQYF TGCAGTGCCGTGAAGACTAGCGGGAGCGAGACCCAGTACTTC
TRBJ2-7 TRBD1 many TRBV6-6 CASSDNRGYEQYF TGTGCCAGCAGTGATAACAGGGGATACGAGCAGTACTTC
TRBJ1-4 . many TRBV28 CASSSLALNEKLFF TGTGCCAGCAGTTCGCTCGCCCTTAATGAAAAACTGTTTTTT
TRBJ2-7 . . TRBV27 CASSRPERRYEQYF TGTGCCAGCAGTCGACCGGAACGACGCTACGAGCAGTACTTC
TRBJ2-1 . few TRBV4-1 CASSQGLLYEQFF TGCGCCAGCAGCCAGGGGCTATTATATGAGCAGTTCTTC
TRBJ1-1 TRBD1 . TRBV12-3/TRBV12-4 CASSRGQGQGNTEAFF TGTGCCAGCAGCCGGGGACAGGGGCAGGGGAACACTGAAGCTTTCTTT
TRBJ1-2 TRBD1 few TRBV20-1 CSASGQGARYGYTF TGCAGTGCTAGTGGACAGGGGGCTAGGTATGGCTACACCTTC
TRBJ2-7 . . TRBV20-1 CSATRMVWQTENYQPYEQYF TGCAGTGCTACCCGGATGGTGTGGCAGACCGAAAATTACCAACCCTACGAGCAGTACTTC
TRBJ1-1 . many TRBV29-1 CSVAAWGTEAFF TGCAGCGTGGCAGCCTGGGGCACTGAAGCTTTCTTT
TRBJ2-2 . few TRBV12-3/TRBV12-4 CASRPGWTGELFF TGTGCCAGCAGACCGGGTTGGACCGGGGAGCTGTTTTTT
TRBJ2-1 . medium-sized TRBV9 CASSVGVSSYNEQFF TGTGCCAGCAGCGTAGGGGTGAGCTCCTACAATGAGCAGTTCTTC
TRBJ2-4 TRBD1 few TRBV30 CAWSPGQGFVYF TGTGCCTGGAGCCCGGGACAGGGATTCGTGTACTTC
TRBJ2-2 TRBD1 few TRBV7-8 CASSLRDRGSTGELFF TGTGCCAGCAGCCTAAGGGACAGGGGGTCCACCGGGGAGCTGTTTTTT
TRBJ2-1 . many TRBV29-1 CSVAGASNEQFF TGCAGCGTTGCCGGGGCAAGCAATGAGCAGTTCTTC